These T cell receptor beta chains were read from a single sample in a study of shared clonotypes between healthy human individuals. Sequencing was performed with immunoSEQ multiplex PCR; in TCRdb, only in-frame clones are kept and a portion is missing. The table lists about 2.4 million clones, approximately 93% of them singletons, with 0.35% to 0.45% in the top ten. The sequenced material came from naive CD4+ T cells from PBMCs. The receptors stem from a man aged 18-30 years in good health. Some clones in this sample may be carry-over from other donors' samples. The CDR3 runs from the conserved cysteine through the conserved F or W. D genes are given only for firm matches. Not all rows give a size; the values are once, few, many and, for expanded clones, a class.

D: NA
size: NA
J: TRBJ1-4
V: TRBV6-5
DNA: TGTGCCAGCAGATCCCCAGCGGCAGAAAAACTGTTTTTT
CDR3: CASRSPAAEKLFF

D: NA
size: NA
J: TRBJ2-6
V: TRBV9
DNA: TGTGCCAGCAGCGGTAGGGGCTCCTCTGGGGCCAACGTCCTGACTTTC
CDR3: CASSGRGSSGANVLTF

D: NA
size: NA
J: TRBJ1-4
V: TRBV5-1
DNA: TGCGCCAGCAGCTTGGTACAGGGAAACATACCCTCCAATGAAAAACTGTTTTTT
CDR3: CASSLVQGNIPSNEKLFF

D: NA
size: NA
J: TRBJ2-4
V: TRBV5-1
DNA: TGCGCCAGCAGCTTGGCTTCAGGGAATAGGGACATTCAGTACTTC
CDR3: CASSLASGNRDIQYF

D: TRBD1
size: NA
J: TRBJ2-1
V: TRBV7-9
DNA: TGTGCCAGCAGCTTAACCCCCGGGACAGGGTCTCTCAATGAGCAGTTCTTC
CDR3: CASSLTPGTGSLNEQFF

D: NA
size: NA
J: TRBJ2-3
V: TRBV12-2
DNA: TGTGCAAGTCGTTTCCTTAGCGGGCTATTCACAGATACGCAGTATTTT
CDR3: CASRFLSGLFTDTQYF

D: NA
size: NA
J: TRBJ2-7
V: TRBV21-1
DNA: TGTGCCAGCCGGTTAGCGGGAGGCCTCTACGAGCAGTACTTC
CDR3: CASRLAGGLYEQYF

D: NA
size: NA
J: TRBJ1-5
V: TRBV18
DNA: TGTGCCAGCTCACCACCGGGGGGCAGAATGCAGCCCCAGCATTTT
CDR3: CASSPPGGRMQPQHF

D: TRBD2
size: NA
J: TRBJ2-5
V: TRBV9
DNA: TGTGCCAGCAGCGTAGGGCTCGGGAGGGAGGGCCGGGCAGACGAGACCCAGTACTTC
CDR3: CASSVGLGREGRADETQYF

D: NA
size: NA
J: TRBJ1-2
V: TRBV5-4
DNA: TGTGCCAGCAGCGTGAGGCGACGGGAAGGAGATGGCTACACCTTC
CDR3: CASSVRRREGDGYTF

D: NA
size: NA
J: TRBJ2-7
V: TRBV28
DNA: TGTGCCAGCAGCAAAGGGGGGAGGTACGAGCAGTACTTC
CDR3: CASSKGGRYEQYF

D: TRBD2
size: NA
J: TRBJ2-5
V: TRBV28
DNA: TGTGCCAGCACAATTCCGGGGAGGGTGCAGACCCAGTACTTC
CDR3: CASTIPGRVQTQYF

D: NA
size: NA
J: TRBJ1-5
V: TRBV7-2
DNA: TGTGCCAGCAGCCCCCCGAATCAGCCCCAGCATTTT
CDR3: CASSPPNQPQHF

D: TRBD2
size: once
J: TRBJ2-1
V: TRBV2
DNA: TGTGCCAGCAGTAGGGGACTAGCGGGAGGTGAGCAGTTCTTC
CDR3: CASSRGLAGGEQFF

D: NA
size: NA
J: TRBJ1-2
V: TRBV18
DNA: TGTGCCAGCTCACCACTTGGACGGGGAGAGTATGGCTACACCTTC
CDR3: CASSPLGRGEYGYTF

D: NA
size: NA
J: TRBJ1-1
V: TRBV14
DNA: TGTGCCAGCAGCCAACTGGTAATTGGTGAAGCTTTCTTT
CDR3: CASSQLVIGEAFF

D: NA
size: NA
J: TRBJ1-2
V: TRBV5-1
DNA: TGCGCCAGCAGCCTTCCCGGGTCCGCATATGGCTACACCTTC
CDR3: CASSLPGSAYGYTF